This TCR beta chain was captured in a study of control samples from healthy donors and cancer patients. Generated by immunoSEQ multiplex PCR, the TCRdb table keeps only in-frame clones and is missing some. Here the sample spans under 95,000 clones, approximately 84% being singletons. This CDR3 spans 12 amino acids. Looked up from germline, CDR1 is MNHEY and CDR2 is SMNVEV (reference sequence). J gave up 5 bases and V 6 bases, and 4 bases lay outside the gene matches. What was sequenced was blood. The rearrangement links TRBV27 to TRBJ2-7; 7 nucleotides agree with TRBD1. The receptor was isolated from a man in his fifties in good health. The DNA of the CDR3 is TGTGCCAGCAGCCTGACAGGGAACGAGCAGTACTTC. Translation gives CASSLTGNEQYF.